What follows are 10 T cell receptor beta chains derived from one specimen sequenced in a study of blood T cell repertoires in COVID-19. The assay was immunoSEQ multiplex PCR, and TCRdb's table has in-frame clones only and misses some. The sample records around 87,000 clones, about 89% being singletons. What was sequenced was peripheral blood. The receptors were gathered from a man aged 45-65 years with acute or convalescent COVID-19.

This chain links TRBV7-3 with TRBJ2-1; TRBD1 matches 9 bases. The germline V gene has CDR1 SGHTA and CDR2 FQGTGA. With 6 bases clipped from V and 7 bases from J, the junction kept 10 bases outside the gene matches. The CDR3 is 15 residues long. The CDR3 DNA reads as TGTGCCAGCAGGACCGGGACAGGGTTGCAGAATGAGCAGTTCTTC. Encoded protein: CASRTGTGLQNEQFF.

The chain carries TRBV9 and TRBJ2-2; no reliable D call. This CDR3 contains 16 residues. V was cut by 4 bases and J by 1 base, with 14 bases left in between. The germline gives CDR1 SGDLS, CDR2 YYNGEE. CDR3 in amino acids: CASSPRLLMNTGELFF. In DNA, the CDR3 is TGTGCCAGCAGCCCCAGGCTCCTAATGAACACCGGGGAGCTGTTTTTT.

The V call is TRBV3-1 (or the pseudogene TRBV3-2), the J call TRBJ2-5; weak D call: TRBD1 (5 bases). Trimming removed 1 base at V and 1 base at J, with 13 bases between. This CDR3 has 16 residues. Germline V lookup: CDR1 LGHDT, CDR2 YNNKEL (reference sequence). The CDR3 region has the DNA TGTGCCAGCAGCCAAGCCTCGCGCAGGGCCCAAGAGACCCAGTACTTC. This encodes CASSQASRRAQETQYF.

The CDR3 bases are TGTGCCAGCAGCTCGACAGGGGGAGATACGCAGTATTTT. Translating gives CASSSTGGDTQYF. The chain carries TRBV7-9 and TRBJ2-3; 9 bases are a match to TRBD1. CDR1 and CDR2 from the germline V gene are SEHNR and FQNEAQ (reference sequence). This CDR3 spans 13 amino acids. V lost 4 bases to trimming and J lost 5 bases; unmatched junction nucleotides: 1.

This chain uses TRBV7-9 with TRBJ2-1; 8 bases align to TRBD1. CDR3 size: 14 residues. Looked up from germline, CDR1 is SEHNR and CDR2 is FQNEAQ (reference sequence). V trimming: 8 bases; J trimming: 1 base; junction bases outside the gene matches: 4. The chain's CDR3 is CASGGQGSYNEQFF. The CDR3 DNA reads TGTGCCAGCGGCGGACAGGGATCCTACAATGAGCAGTTCTTC.

This chain uses TRBV19 with TRBJ1-4; D remains unclear. Trimming removed 5 bases at V and 4 bases at J, with 8 bases between. The CDR3 extends over 13 amino acids. Germline assignment: CDR1 LNHDA and CDR2 SQIVND (reference sequence). The CDR3 loop is CASSSGLNEKLFF. The CDR3 DNA reads as TGTGCCAGTAGTTCCGGACTTAATGAAAAACTGTTTTTT.

The chain carries TRBV19 and TRBJ1-1; D remains ambiguous. Trimming stripped 5 bases from V and 3 bases from J, with 10 bases between. This CDR3 comprises 13 residues. CDR1 is LNHDA and CDR2 is SQIVND in the germline V gene (reference sequence). CDR3 sequence: CASSGSDYTEAFF. Written as DNA, the CDR3 is TGTGCCAGTAGTGGCTCAGACTACACTGAAGCTTTCTTT.

The gene calls are TRBV18 and TRBJ1-3; 8 bases match TRBD1. Germline trimming cut 5 bases from V and 7 bases from J; bases unmatched to any gene: 10. In germline, CDR1 is KGHSH, CDR2 LQKENI. The CDR3 sequence is 15 residues long. CDR3 loop: CASSRTRDRRNTIYF. DNA of the CDR3: TGTGCCAGCTCAAGGACCCGGGACAGGAGGAACACCATATATTTT.

This sequence joins TRBV5-5 and TRBJ2-5, with TRBD1 matching over 7 bases. Trimming took 4 bases from V and 2 from J; bases not matched to a gene: 8. The CDR3 contains 15 residues. Germline CDR1 SGHKS, CDR2 YYEKEE (reference sequence). The CDR3 loop reads CASSPGDRVQETQYF. The CDR3 nucleotides read TGTGCCAGCAGCCCAGGAGACAGGGTTCAAGAGACCCAGTACTTC.

The V and J genes are TRBV21-1 and TRBJ1-2. TRBV21-1 is listed as a pseudogene. The CDR3 has 13 residues. The CDR3 DNA sequence: TGTGCCAGCACCCCCCGGGTTAACTATGGCTACACCTTC. Protein product: CASTPRVNYGYTF.